This T cell receptor (beta chain) was captured by sequencing in a study of blood T cell repertoires in COVID-19. At the level of the study: Spain, Italy and the United States supplied samples that represented acute and convalescent COVID-19. T cells, B-cell-depleted T cells, or PBMCs supplied cDNA or gDNA.

In the original analysis: Estimation of nucleated cell counts was performed using reference gene primer amplification. Produced via immunoSEQ multiplex PCR; TCRdb's table is partial and in-frame only. The V and J calls and clone size are taken from that table; D and trimming were inferred from the DNA. The repertoire holds some 250,000 clones, with approximately 86% as singletons. Trimming at V came to 1 base and at J to 3 bases, leaving 3 bases not matched to a gene. There are 14 residues in the CDR3. CDR1 and CDR2 from the germline V gene are SNHLY and FYNNEI. Sequenced input: peripheral blood. The chain couples TRBV2 to TRBJ2-7; 7 bases are shared with TRBD1. The receptor comes from a young woman with acute or convalescent COVID-19. CDR3 sequence: CASSEGTGYYEQYF. The CDR3 nucleotides read TGTGCCAGCAGTGAAGGGACAGGATACTACGAGCAGTACTTC.